The 11 T cell receptor beta chains presented below share a single source sample, sequenced in a study of T-cell memory formation after mild COVID-19. TCRdb passed the 5' RACE reads through MiXCR, listing each CDR3 protein once. The sample consists of roughly 300,000 distinct CDR3 sequences, roughly 8% of them appearing once. The sample was PBMCs or a T cell subset sorted from them (not recorded which). The receptors were gathered from a man younger than 35 who had mild COVID-19 (a few samples of this study predate the infection). Cell type and time point are not known.

V gene TRBV7-2 combines with J gene TRBJ2-3, with D hard to call. Trimming removed 5 bases from V and 1 base from J, with 7 bases in between. Germline V CDR1 and CDR2: SGHTA, FQGNSA. The CDR3 contains 13 residues. CDR3 residues: CASSTFGTDTQYF. CDR3 in DNA: TGTGCCAGCAGCACCTTCGGCACAGATACGCAGTATTTT.

There are a few counts of this clonotype. V is TRBV10-3 and J is TRBJ2-7; 7 bases are shared with TRBD2. Trimming took 4 bases from V and 6 from J; bases not matched to a gene: 6. Germline values: CDR1 ENHRY, CDR2 SYGVKD. The CDR3 has 13 amino acids. CDR3 sequence reads: CAISVRGEGEQYV. As DNA, the CDR3 is TGTGCCATCAGTGTTCGGGGGGAGGGCGAGCAGTACGTC.

The V and J genes are TRBV7-2 and TRBJ2-7; 9 positions match TRBD1. CDR1 and CDR2 from the germline V gene are SGHTA and FQGNSA. V shed 5 bases and J 3 bases; nucleotides not matched to a gene: 5. This CDR3 is 14 amino acids long. The CDR3 sequence: CASSRDRAGYEQYF. CDR3 coding DNA: TGTGCCAGCAGCCGGGACAGGGCAGGCTACGAGCAGTACTTC.

This clonotype was counted between two and nine times. J is TRBJ2-2 and V is TRBV4-1; no firm D call. The CDR3 length is 15 residues. The V end lost 6 bases, the J end lost 1 base, and 12 bases lay between the germline ends. Germline-derived CDR1 and CDR2 are MGHRA and YSYEKL. CDR3: CASSSRTENTGELFF. The CDR3, as DNA: TGCGCCAGCAGTAGCCGGACGGAGAACACCGGGGAGCTGTTTTTT.

This clonotype was observed many times. V usage is TRBV12-3 or TRBV12-4 and J usage is TRBJ2-3, with 14 bases fitting TRBD2. This CDR3 is 16 amino acids long. The V and J ends lost 6 bases and 6 bases, in that order; junction bases with no gene match: 8. CDR3 DNA sequence: TGTGCCAGCAGCCTCCGACTAGCGGGGGGGCCCGATACGCAGTATTTT. Its translation is CASSLRLAGGPDTQYF.

This clonotype was detected only a few times. This rearrangement joins TRBV7-2 to TRBJ2-3, with a possible D match to TRBD2 (5 bases). The germline V and J ends were trimmed by 5 bases and 3 bases, with 9 bases remaining between them. Germline lookup yields CDR1 SGHTA and CDR2 FQGNSA. The CDR3 consists of 13 residues. The CDR3 bases are TGTGCCAGCAGCGCAACTAGAACAGATACGCAGTATTTT. Translating gives CASSATRTDTQYF.

The sample holds a few counts of this clonotype. The V and J genes are TRBV3-1 and TRBJ2-7; D unresolved. Germline V gene sequence: CDR1 LGHDT, CDR2 YNNKEL (reference sequence). The CDR3 contains 14 residues. V shed 4 bases and J shed 3 bases, with 13 bases lying between them. CDR3 sequence (DNA): TGTGCCAGCAGCCCCTGGACGGAAGGCTACGAGCAGTACTTC. It yields the protein CASSPWTEGYEQYF.

This clonotype was seen at least ten times. The rearrangement uses TRBV12-3 or TRBV12-4 and TRBJ1-6; D is undetermined. The length of the CDR3 is 19 residues. Trimming cost V 0 bases and J 7 bases, with 22 bases left between them. The CDR3 is CASSLALGVSTPGNSPLHF. Written as DNA, the CDR3 is TGTGCCAGCAGTTTAGCGCTGGGCGTTTCCACACCGGGGAATTCACCCCTCCACTTT.

The chain combines TRBV27 with TRBJ2-7; the match to TRBD2 covers 8 bases. Germline trimming cut 5 bases from V and 7 bases from J; bases unmatched to any gene: 10. Germline V lookup: CDR1 MNHEY, CDR2 SMNVEV (reference sequence). This CDR3 contains 14 residues. DNA for the CDR3: TGTGCCAGCAGTCGCACTAGCGGACGAGCAGAGCAGTACTTC. Its translation is CASSRTSGRAEQYF.

There are many counts of this clonotype. The chain has TRBV6-5 and TRBJ2-5, with D tentatively TRBD2 (6 bases). The CDR3 loop spans 17 amino acids. CDR1 and CDR2 (germline): MNHEY, SVGAGI. V gave up 6 bases and J gave up 0 bases, with 20 bases separating them. The CDR3 reads CASSPEDYPLYQETQYF. The CDR3 DNA is TGTGCCAGCAGCCCCGAGGACTATCCTTTGTACCAAGAGACCCAGTACTTC.

This clonotype was detected many times. The V call is TRBV12-3 or TRBV12-4, the J call TRBJ2-7; D perhaps matches TRBD1 (5 bases). Trimming stripped 6 bases from V and 5 bases from J, with 14 bases between. This CDR3 is built from 13 residues. The CDR3, as DNA: TGTGCCAGCAGCCCTCAGGGTGTGGACGAGCAGTACTTC. Its protein product is CASSPQGVDEQYF.